Here is one T cell receptor beta chain with its context. The length of the CDR3 is 16 residues. CDR1 SGHDT and CDR2 YYEEEE come from the germline V gene. V lost 5 bases, J lost 5 bases, and 10 bases stayed unmatched. The sample belongs to a study of blood T cell repertoires in COVID-19. At the level of the study: Acute and convalescent COVID-19 specimens originated in the United States, Italy and Spain. Sources were T cells, B-cell-depleted T cells, or PBMCs; the material itself was cDNA or gDNA.

Under the authors' procedure: Reference gene primer amplification gave estimated nucleated cell counts. Repertoires were generated with immunoSEQ multiplex PCR, while TCRdb's copy carries only in-frame clones and drops some. V, J and clone size reflect that table, while D and trimming were determined from the DNA. Here the sample spans about 240,000 clones, roughly four fifths being singletons. Sequenced input: peripheral blood. The chain combines TRBV5-6 with TRBJ2-6, with 7 positions matching TRBD1. The sequence was collected from a woman aged 60-75 years with active or convalescent COVID-19. The chain's CDR3 is CASSWTGLRWANVLTF. The CDR3 DNA sequence: TGTGCCAGCAGTTGGACAGGCCTTAGGTGGGCCAACGTCCTGACTTTC.